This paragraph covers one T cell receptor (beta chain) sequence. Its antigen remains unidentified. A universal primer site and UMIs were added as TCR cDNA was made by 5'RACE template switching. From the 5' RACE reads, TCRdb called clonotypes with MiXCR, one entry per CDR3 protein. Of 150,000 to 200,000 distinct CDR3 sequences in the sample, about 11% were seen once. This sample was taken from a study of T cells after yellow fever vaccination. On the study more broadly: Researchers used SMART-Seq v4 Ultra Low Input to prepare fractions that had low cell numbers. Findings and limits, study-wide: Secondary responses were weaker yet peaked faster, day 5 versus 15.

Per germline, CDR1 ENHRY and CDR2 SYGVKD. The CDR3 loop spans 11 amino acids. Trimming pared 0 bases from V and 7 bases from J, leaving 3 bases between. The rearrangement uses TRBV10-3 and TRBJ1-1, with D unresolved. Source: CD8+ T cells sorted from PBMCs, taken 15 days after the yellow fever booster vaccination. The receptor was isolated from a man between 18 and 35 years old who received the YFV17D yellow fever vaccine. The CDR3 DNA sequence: TGTGCCATCAGTGAGTCTTATGAAGCTTTCTTT. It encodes CAISESYEAFF.